The 26 T cell receptor beta chains below were found in one sample sequenced in a study of cytomegalovirus exposure and HLA in healthy donors. The PCR had 60 Vbeta and 13 Jbeta primers. Clones were sequenced by immunoSEQ multiplex PCR, and TCRdb holds only the in-frame ones, with some missing. The sample has 200,000 or so clones, around 73% seen once. Sequenced: PBMCs. All receptors come from a woman aged 25 to 39 in good health and CMV-seronegative.

The chain employs TRBV4-2 and TRBJ2-2; D is ambiguous. V lost 0 bases and J lost 5, with 7 bases in between. CDR3 length: 14 amino acids. The germline V gene has CDR1 LGHNA and CDR2 YNFKEQ. The CDR3 nucleotides are TGTGCCAGCAGCCAAGATATCCGGACCGGGGAGCTGTTTTTT. Its translation: CASSQDIRTGELFF.

This clone was found a few times. The rearrangement uses TRBV10-3 and TRBJ2-7; no clear D gene. The V gene's germline CDR1 is ENHRY and CDR2 SYGVKD. This CDR3 spans 18 amino acids. V was clipped by 0 bases and J by 2 bases, with 20 bases between them. The CDR3 DNA is TGTGCCATCAGTGAGTCCGCCTCAGCGCGGAGAAGTACCTACGAGCAGTACTTC. It codes for CAISESASARRSTYEQYF.

This clone was counted a few times. The CDR3 loop is CAIREGQELYGYTF. The DNA of the CDR3 is TGTGCCATCAGGGAGGGACAGGAGCTCTATGGCTACACCTTC. The chain carries TRBV10-3 and TRBJ1-2; 8 bases align to TRBD1. The CDR3 has 14 residues. V trimming: 6 bases; J trimming: 4 bases; junction bases outside the gene matches: 7. Germline V gives CDR1 ENHRY, CDR2 SYGVKD.

This clone has a handful of counts. V usage is TRBV4-2 and J usage is TRBJ1-5, with D possibly TRBD1 on 6 matching bases. Trimming took 4 bases from V and 7 from J, leaving 17 bases between them. Looked up from germline, CDR1 is LGHNA and CDR2 is YNFKEQ. This CDR3 comprises 15 residues. CDR3 in amino acids: CASSRDGGSKQPQHF. CDR3 nucleotides: TGTGCCAGCAGCCGGGATGGGGGCTCAAAACAGCCCCAGCATTTT.

This chain uses TRBV6-5 with TRBJ2-5; 8 bases are a match to TRBD1. CDR1 is MNHEY, CDR2 SVGAGI, per germline. V dropped 4 bases and J dropped 5; count of bases not matched to a gene: 6. The CDR3 has 14 residues. The CDR3 nucleotides read TGTGCCAGCAGTTTTTCAGGGGGCGGTGAGACCCAGTACTTC. Residues: CASSFSGGGETQYF.

This rearrangement joins TRBV7-8 to TRBJ1-1; D is unclear. Germline-derived CDR1 and CDR2 are SGHVS and FQNEAQ. CDR3 length equals 15 residues. The V and J ends lost 3 bases and 6 bases respectively, with 17 bases between them. CDR3 nucleotide sequence: TGTGCCAGCAGCTTTGGTCACCCGGGAGGCGCTGAAGCTTTCTTT. Translation gives CASSFGHPGGAEAFF.

Only one count was recorded for this clone. The junction differs from germline at one of its ends, possibly a read error. This chain connects TRBV7-9 to TRBJ1-2; D call uncertain. The length of the CDR3 is 12 residues. Per germline, CDR1 SEHNR and CDR2 FQNEAQ (reference sequence). The CDR3 spells CSSSLEQHGYTF. The CDR3 bases are TGTTCCAGCAGCTTAGAACAGCATGGCTACACCTTC.

The V and J genes are TRBV7-9 and TRBJ2-3, with 8 positions matching TRBD2. The germline CDR1 and CDR2 sequences are SEHNR and FQNEAQ (reference sequence). The V segment lost 5 bases and the J segment 2 bases; nucleotides outside the gene matches: 6. The length of the CDR3 is 15 residues. The CDR3 sequence is CASSILAENTDTQYF. CDR3 bases: TGTGCCAGCAGCATACTAGCGGAGAACACAGATACGCAGTATTTT.

V and J are TRBV5-1 and TRBJ2-7; 12 nucleotides line up with TRBD1. V was pared by 1 base and J by 6 bases, with 5 bases of the junction left unmatched. Germline V gives CDR1 SGHRS, CDR2 YFSETQ. This CDR3 has 15 residues. CDR3 region: CASSLTGQGASEQYF. In DNA form, the CDR3 reads TGCGCCAGCAGCTTGACGGGACAGGGGGCTAGCGAGCAGTACTTC.

The chain employs TRBV27 and TRBJ2-1, with 9 bases matching TRBD2. Trimming at V came to 3 bases and at J to 4 bases, leaving 10 bases not matched to a gene. Germline-derived CDR1 and CDR2 are MNHEY and SMNVEV (reference sequence). The CDR3 has 17 amino acids. CDR3 in amino acids: CASSFLPTSGAYNEQFF. The CDR3 DNA sequence: TGTGCCAGCAGTTTTTTGCCGACTAGCGGAGCGTACAATGAGCAGTTCTTC.

The chain couples TRBV10-3 to TRBJ1-5; D is uncertain. V dropped 6 bases and J dropped 9 bases, with 15 bases sitting between them. The CDR3 totals 13 residues. CDR1 and CDR2 (germline): ENHRY, SYGVKD. This CDR3 reads CAIRRSVLGPQHF. CDR3 DNA: TGTGCCATCAGACGGTCAGTTCTAGGGCCCCAGCATTTT.

This clone was found a few times. The gene calls are TRBV7-9 and TRBJ1-5; no clear D. This CDR3 spans 12 amino acids. Germline CDR1 and CDR2: SEHNR and FQNEAQ (reference sequence). Trimming stripped 1 base from V and 12 bases from J, with 10 bases between. The CDR3 bases are TGTGCCAGCAGCTTAGACGCAGGCTTCCAGCATTTT. It translates to CASSLDAGFQHF.

This sequence joins TRBV7-2 and TRBJ1-5; D not resolved. V was clipped by 2 bases and J by 7 bases, with 9 bases between them. This CDR3 is built from 13 residues. From germline, CDR1 is SGHTA and CDR2 FQGNSA. CDR3 loop: CASSLRRRQPQHF. In DNA, the CDR3 is TGTGCCAGCAGCTTAAGGAGACGACAGCCCCAGCATTTT.

The chain links TRBV5-4 to TRBJ2-3, with 9 nucleotides matching TRBD1. The CDR3 loop spans 15 amino acids. Germline V lookup: CDR1 SGHNT, CDR2 YYREEE (reference sequence). V trimming: 1 base; J trimming: 2 bases; junction bases outside the gene matches: 2. CDR3 DNA: TGTGCCAGCAGCTTGTACAGGGGGCTCACAGATACGCAGTATTTT. This translates into CASSLYRGLTDTQYF.

The chain recombines TRBV7-9 with TRBJ2-5; tentatively, D is TRBD2 (5 bases). Deletions cut 5 bases from V and 4 bases from J, with 11 bases between. The CDR3 contains 13 residues. CDR1 SEHNR and CDR2 FQNEAQ come from the germline V gene (reference sequence). CDR3 amino acids: CASSKGLAETQYF. The CDR3 bases are TGTGCCAGCAGCAAAGGCCTAGCAGAGACCCAGTACTTC.

In its sample, this clone was seen a few times. The J gene is TRBJ1-1, the V gene TRBV5-1, with 8 bases fitting TRBD1. Germline V CDR1 and CDR2: SGHRS, YFSETQ. V was clipped by 2 bases and J by 4 bases; unmatched bases: 4. This CDR3 has 14 residues. CDR3 nucleotide sequence: TGCGCCAGCAGCTTTTCTGGGACAGGCACTGAAGCTTTCTTT. It is translated as CASSFSGTGTEAFF.

Concerning this clone: Other DNA sequences in this specimen translate into the identical CDR3. The J gene is TRBJ2-3, the V gene TRBV4-1; D perhaps matches TRBD2 (6 bases). From germline, CDR1 is MGHRA and CDR2 YSYEKL. Trimming took off 1 base at V and 6 bases at J, with 17 bases between the two ends. The CDR3 sequence is 16 residues long. In DNA, the CDR3 is TGCGCCAGCAGCCAAGTGGGGCGCATGGCGGGGGATACGCAGTATTTT. Translation gives CASSQVGRMAGDTQYF.

In this sample, this clone turned up a few times. This chain connects TRBV25-1 to TRBJ2-3, with D tentatively TRBD2 (6 bases). The CDR3 is 12 residues long. The germline V gene has CDR1 MGHDK and CDR2 SYGVNS. Trimming removed 6 bases from V and 4 bases from J, with 8 bases in between. This chain's CDR3 is CASSSGADTQYF. In DNA, the CDR3 is TGTGCCAGCAGCTCGGGAGCAGATACGCAGTATTTT.

This clone has a single count. The chain uses TRBV15 and TRBJ1-5; TRBD1 is a possible D gene (5 bases). Trimming removed 3 bases at V and 7 bases at J, with 13 bases between. Germline loops: CDR1 LNHNV, CDR2 YYDKDF (reference sequence). The CDR3 totals 14 residues. The CDR3, as DNA: TGTGCCACCAGCAGGGGGGACTATTCCCAGCCCCAGCATTTT. It translates to CATSRGDYSQPQHF.

About this clone: One end of the junction does not line up with germline, which may come from a read error. V gene TRBV6-5 combines with J gene TRBJ1-2, with 7 bases lining up with TRBD1. Germline CDR1 is MNHEY and CDR2 is SVGAGI. The CDR3 totals 13 residues. CDR3 in amino acids: CASSYSGTAGYPF. The CDR3 DNA sequence: TGTGCCAGCAGTTACTCGGGGACAGCTGGCTACCCCTTC.

In its sample, this clone was seen once. V is TRBV15 and J is TRBJ2-7, with 12 bases matching TRBD1. Trimming removed 8 bases from V and 6 bases from J; junction bases left unmatched: 8. CDR3 length equals 14 residues. CDR1 and CDR2 (germline): LNHNV, YYDKDF (reference sequence). CDR3: CATRRDRGLLEQYF. CDR3 nucleotides: TGTGCCACCCGCCGGGACAGGGGGCTTCTCGAGCAGTACTTC.

The rearrangement joins TRBV30 to TRBJ1-3; unclear D gene. This CDR3 region has 14 residues. Trimming stripped 4 bases from V and 0 bases from J, with 10 bases between. The germline V gene encodes CDR1 GTSNPN and CDR2 SVGIG (reference sequence). CDR3 region: CAWNSMISGNTIYF. DNA of the CDR3: TGTGCCTGGAACAGCATGATCTCTGGAAACACCATATATTTT.

The chain carries TRBV5-1 and TRBJ1-1, with TRBD1 identical over 8 bases. V dropped 4 bases and J dropped 8; count of bases not matched to a gene: 4. The length of the CDR3 is 12 residues. The V gene's germline CDR1 is SGHRS and CDR2 YFSETQ. CDR3 in amino acids: CASSLTGAEAFF. The CDR3 nucleotides read TGCGCCAGCAGCCTGACAGGGGCCGAAGCTTTCTTT. The full variable domain, completed using reference TRBV5-1 and TRBJ1-1, is KAGVTQTPRYLIKTRGQQVTLSCSPISGHRSVSWYQQTPGQGLQFLFEYFSETQRNKGNFPGRFSGRQFSNSRSEMNVSTLELGDSALYLCASSLTGAEAFFGQGTRLTVV.

The V call is TRBV7-9, the J call TRBJ1-1; D gene uncertain. V dropped 1 base and J dropped 9 bases, with 9 bases sitting between them. The V gene's germline CDR1 is SEHNR and CDR2 FQNEAQ (reference sequence). The length of the CDR3 is 12 residues. The CDR3 DNA follows: TGTGCCAGCAGCTTAGAGGGAGCGCAAGCTTTCTTT. This codes for CASSLEGAQAFF.

J is TRBJ2-6 and V is TRBV5-6; no firm D call. V was cut by 2 bases and J by 2 bases, with 8 bases left in between. The germline V gene encodes CDR1 SGHDT and CDR2 YYEEEE. This CDR3 contains 15 residues. CDR3 in DNA: TGTGCCAGCAGCTTTTGGGCTGCTGGGGCCAACGTCCTGACTTTC. It codes for CASSFWAAGANVLTF.

V usage is TRBV5-1 and J usage is TRBJ1-5; TRBD1 matches 9 bases. The CDR3 totals 14 residues. Germline assignment: CDR1 SGHRS and CDR2 YFSETQ. The V gene end was trimmed by 4 bases and the J gene end by 4 bases; junction bases not matched to a gene: 3. The CDR3 here is CASSAGTGNQPQHF. The CDR3 nucleotides are TGCGCCAGCAGCGCCGGGACAGGGAATCAGCCCCAGCATTTT.